These T cell receptor beta chains were read from a single sample in a study of T cells in Graves' hyperthyroidism and ophthalmopathy. MiXCR was run by TCRdb on the multiplex PCR reads, yielding one entry per CDR3 protein. Of about 290,000 distinct CDR3 sequences in the sample, roughly 13% were seen once. The specimen sequenced was blood. These TCRs come from a woman between 40 and 55 years old with Graves' hyperthyroidism. Both conserved end residues are part of each CDR3. A D gene is named only where the DNA matches it firmly.

>TRBV5-5|.
CASSVGTARTYEQYF
>TRBV7-2|.
CASSLGGTLAYEQYF
>TRBV10-3|.
CAISEPPVQETQYF
>TRBV20-1|.
CSATPGRQFF
>TRBV2|.
CASSADKQETQYF
>TRBV7-9|TRBD1
CASSPGTVGNQPQHF
>TRBV6-5|TRBD1
CASSYERGLGETQYF
>TRBV28|TRBD2
CASSSASWDYSF
>TRBV20-1|.
CSGGREETQYF
>TRBV13|.
CASSSRQIYNEQFF
>TRBV10-1|.
CASKRLESCYEQYF
>TRBV28|.
CASTLSEGNGYTF
>TRBV28|TRBD1
CASSSYRGRGYTF
>TRBV28|.
CASCPVSYEQYF
>TRBV20-1|.
CSASRTLVEQYF
>TRBV28|.
CASLSPSSYNEQFF
>TRBV6-1|.
CASSEWRRQPQHF
>TRBV20-1|.
CSGSSLRGEDIQYF
>TRBV19|TRBD1
CASRGQAGRTEAFF
>TRBV7-9|.
CASSDVGSTNEKLFF
>TRBV20-1|.
CSAREGGEGNQPQHF
>TRBV20-1|.
CSATRDGTGNTIYF
>TRBV6-2/TRBV6-3|TRBD2
CASSYSAGVETQYF
>TRBV20-1|.
CSANPASIAKNIQYF
>TRBV2|TRBD1
CASSITGVQPQHF
>TRBV11-3|.
CASSLGQPGNEQFF
>TRBV25-1|.
CASSEGGQNTEAFF
>TRBV3-1|.
CASSQGIGPGREQFF
>TRBV29-1|TRBD2
CSVVGAGGSYNEQFF
>TRBV20-1|.
CSARDHRGVSAVEQYF
>TRBV28|.
CASSLGDRLNEKLFF
>TRBV28|.
CASRPPAEGSEKLFF
>TRBV6-9|.
CASSYGGEQFF
>TRBV20-1|TRBD1
CSAGTGNTGELFF
>TRBV19|.
CASSIDGSTGNTIYF
>TRBV11-2|TRBD2
CASSLSSGSGETQYF
>TRBV7-6|.
CASSFAPGGSYEQYF
>TRBV28|TRBD1
CASSPTIGTGVGYTF
>TRBV28|.
CASRSYTGYTGELFF
>TRBV2|.
CASSARTDHGYTF
>TRBV20-1|.
CSAVRAGEQYF
>TRBV7-9|.
CASSRAPGLFF
>TRBV2|.
CASLREQGYQPQHF
>TRBV20-1|TRBD1
CSARGGQGEYYEQYF
>TRBV4-2|.
CASSQDFGAEAFF
>TRBV11-2|TRBD2
CASRHRLAGVGTQYF
>TRBV2|TRBD2
CASSGYGLAGEWTYEQYF
>TRBV2|.
CASGASRTEAFF
>TRBV5-1|.
CASSLVTGTSAGLDEQFF
>TRBV7-8|.
CASSPTGGGREAGYTF
>TRBV3-1|TRBD1
CASAQAGGYDNEQFF
>TRBV2|.
CASSERQQTLYGYTF
>TRBV10-3|.
CAIKGGVNTEAFF
>TRBV30|TRBD2
CAWEAGVGDTQYF
>TRBV6-1|TRBD1
CASSPTRDRDSPLHF
>TRBV28|TRBD1
CASSLPRQGAYEQYF
>TRBV28|.
CASSLLRAEQYF
>TRBV14|.
CASSTRGETQYF
>TRBV29-1|TRBD2
CSTDGGRNTGELFF